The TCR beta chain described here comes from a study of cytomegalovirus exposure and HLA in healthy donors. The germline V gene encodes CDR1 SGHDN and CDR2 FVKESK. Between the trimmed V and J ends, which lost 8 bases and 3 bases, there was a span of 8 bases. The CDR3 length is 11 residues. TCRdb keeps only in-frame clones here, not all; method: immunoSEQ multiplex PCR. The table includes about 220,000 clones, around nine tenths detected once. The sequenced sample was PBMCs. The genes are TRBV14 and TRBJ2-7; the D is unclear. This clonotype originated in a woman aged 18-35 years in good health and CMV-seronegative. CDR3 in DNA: TGTGCCAGCTCAAACGGCTACGAGCAGTACTTC. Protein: CASSNGYEQYF.